This entry lists 29 T cell receptor beta chains sequenced from one sample in a study of blood T cell repertoires in COVID-19 (dated by TCRdb to 2018 to 2021). The library was prepared using the immunoSEQ multiplex PCR assay. Imported from immuneACCESS, the table was reduced by TCRdb to in-frame sequences with V and J called. These copies leave out some clones; in studies compared against another copy, an unresolved V gene accounts for under half, and the cause of the remainder is not known. A total of 35,000 to 50,000 clones appear in this sample, about 80% of them only once. The ten largest clones capture just under 45% of the sample. Sequenced material: peripheral blood. These receptors were obtained from a woman of 80 years or more with acute or convalescent COVID-19.

The chain couples TRBV18 to TRBJ2-7, with 8 nucleotides matching TRBD1. This CDR3 spans 13 amino acids. V lost 1 base to trimming and J lost 6 bases; unmatched junction nucleotides: 2. Germline V gene data show CDR1 as KGHSH and CDR2 as LQKENI. CDR3 sequence reads: CASSPLRGREQYF. CDR3 sequence (DNA): TGTGCCAGCTCACCACTCAGGGGGCGCGAGCAGTACTTC.

The DNA of the CDR3 is TGTGCCAGCAGGGGAGTGTCGGCCGCAATCGAGCAGTACTTC. This encodes CASRGVSAAIEQYF. The rearrangement links TRBV2 to TRBJ2-7; D possibly corresponds to TRBD2 (5 bases). Trimming stripped 6 bases from V and 6 bases from J, with 18 bases between. CDR1 and CDR2 (germline): SNHLY, FYNNEI. The CDR3 extends over 14 amino acids. The full variable domain, in which reference TRBV2 and TRBJ2-7 provide the parts outside the CDR3, is EPEVTQTPSHQVTQMGQEVILRCVPISNHLYFYWYRQILGQKVEFLVSFYNNEISEKSEIFDDQFSVERPDGSNFTLKIRSTKLEDSAMYFCASRGVSAAIEQYFGPGTRLTVT.

This clone was recorded only once. J is TRBJ2-7 and V is TRBV13; 10 bases line up with TRBD2. CDR1 and CDR2 (germline): PRHDT, FYEKMQ (reference sequence). The junction had 3 bases not matched to a gene; V was cut back by 0 bases and J by 1 base. The CDR3 length is 16 residues. The CDR3 region is CASSLGTSGASYEQYF. CDR3 nucleotide sequence: TGTGCCAGCAGCTTAGGTACTAGCGGGGCTTCCTACGAGCAGTACTTC.

The chain couples TRBV7-3 to TRBJ1-1, with D perhaps TRBD1 (6 bases). The CDR3 length is 13 residues. V lost 5 bases to trimming and J lost 1 base, with 8 bases between them. Germline V gives CDR1 SGHTA, CDR2 FQGTGA. The CDR3 coding sequence is TGTGCCAGCAGCGTGGGACAGAACACTGAAGCTTTCTTT. This sequence encodes CASSVGQNTEAFF.

This clone counts as medium-sized. The V and J genes are TRBV2 and TRBJ2-7; 11 nucleotides agree with TRBD1. This CDR3 comprises 14 residues. Germline CDR1 is SNHLY and CDR2 is FYNNEI. V lost 5 bases and J lost 5; bases outside the gene matches: 5. The CDR3 sequence: CASSPDRGQDEQYF. The CDR3 bases are TGTGCCAGCAGTCCGGACAGGGGGCAGGACGAGCAGTACTTC.

This chain joins TRBV29-1 and TRBJ1-2, with TRBD1 matching 10 bases. Germline V CDR1 and CDR2: SQVTM, ANQGSEA. The J segment lost 8 bases and the V segment lost 4 bases, leaving 4 bases of the junction unmatched. The CDR3 is 12 amino acids. The CDR3, as DNA: TGCAGCGTTGCGACGGGACAGGGGGGCTACACCTTC. Translated, it gives CSVATGQGGYTF.

The chain recombines TRBV19 with TRBJ1-2; 7 nucleotides agree with TRBD1. Germline-derived CDR1 and CDR2 are LNHDA and SQIVND (reference sequence). Losses at the gene ends were 5 bases for V and 7 bases for J; bases not matched to a gene: 4. The CDR3 consists of 12 residues. The CDR3 here is CASSRQGGGYTF. The CDR3 coding sequence is TGTGCCAGTAGTCGACAGGGTGGTGGCTACACCTTC.

This rearrangement joins TRBV19 to TRBJ2-1; TRBD2 matches at 11 bases. The germline V gene has CDR1 LNHDA and CDR2 SQIVND (reference sequence). This CDR3 comprises 20 residues. V was clipped by 3 bases and J by 9 bases; unmatched bases: 22. CDR3 sequence: CASSIWASGGPDSRYGEQFF. CDR3 coding DNA: TGTGCCAGTAGTATTTGGGCTAGCGGGGGGCCCGACTCCCGGTACGGTGAGCAGTTCTTC. Variable domain in full (rest from reference TRBV19 and TRBJ2-1): DGGITQSPKYLFRKEGQNVTLSCEQNLNHDAMYWYRQDPGQGLRLIYYSQIVNDFQKGDIAEGYSVSREKKESFPLTVTSAQKNPTAFYLCASSIWASGGPDSRYGEQFFGPGTRLTVL.

In its sample, this clone was seen once. The same CDR3 also results from other DNA sequences found in this sample. This chain uses TRBV5-1 with TRBJ2-1; D is possibly TRBD2 (7 bases). This CDR3 region has 13 residues. Trimming took off 4 bases at V and 7 bases at J, with 12 bases between the two ends. CDR1 and CDR2 (germline): SGHRS, YFSETQ. The CDR3 nucleotides read TGCGCCAGCAGCCTTGGGGGGGCAAATGAGCAGTTCTTC. Encoded protein: CASSLGGANEQFF.

The V call is TRBV7-9, the J call TRBJ1-4, with TRBD1 matching 7 bases. The CDR3 runs to 14 residues. Germline V gene lookup returns CDR1 SEHNR and CDR2 FQNEAQ (reference sequence). Germline trimming cut 4 bases from V and 6 bases from J; bases unmatched to any gene: 5. CDR3 region: CASSYGTAHEKLFF. The CDR3 region has the DNA TGTGCCAGCAGCTACGGGACAGCCCATGAAAAACTGTTTTTT.

The DNA for the CDR3 is TGTGCCAGCAGCCATGGGGGGATGAACACTGAAGCTTTCTTT. This gives the protein CASSHGGMNTEAFF. The J gene is TRBJ1-1, the V gene TRBV7-2, with TRBD1 as a possible D gene (5 bases). The V end lost 5 bases, the J end lost 0 bases, and 10 bases lay between the germline ends. Germline V gene lookup returns CDR1 SGHTA and CDR2 FQGNSA. The CDR3 contains 14 residues.

This chain joins TRBV5-1 and TRBJ2-7, with 12 bases fitting TRBD2. The CDR3 is 14 residues long. The germline V gene encodes CDR1 SGHRS and CDR2 YFSETQ. V lost 3 bases, J lost 3 bases, and 1 base stayed unmatched. CDR3 protein: CASSSSGGDYEQYF. The CDR3 nucleotides are TGCGCCAGCAGCTCTAGCGGGGGGGACTACGAGCAGTACTTC.

This sequence joins TRBV2 and TRBJ1-3; D gene ambiguous. Trimming cost V 4 bases and J 0 bases, with 7 bases left between them. The CDR3 is 14 amino acids. The germline V gene has CDR1 SNHLY and CDR2 FYNNEI. CDR3 protein: CASSVSSSGNTIYF. As DNA, the CDR3 is TGTGCCAGCAGTGTATCTTCCTCTGGAAACACCATATATTTT.

The chain has TRBV18 and TRBJ1-1; the D gene is possibly TRBD1 (5 bases). Germline assignment: CDR1 KGHSH and CDR2 LQKENI. V dropped 3 bases and J dropped 1 base, with 9 bases sitting between them. The CDR3 runs 14 residues. The CDR3 loop is CASSPSGENTEAFF. CDR3 DNA sequence: TGTGCCAGCTCACCCTCGGGGGAGAACACTGAAGCTTTCTTT.

This CDR3 reads CASSPNKDNYGYTF. The CDR3 bases are TGTGCCAGCTCACCAAACAAAGATAACTATGGCTACACCTTC. The chain is built from TRBV18 and TRBJ1-2; D not certain. The CDR3 sequence is 14 residues long. The V gene's germline CDR1 is KGHSH and CDR2 LQKENI. V lost 2 bases and J 1 base, leaving 8 bases between the germline ends.

V gene TRBV19 combines with J gene TRBJ2-5; 12 bases line up with TRBD2. The V and J ends lost 6 bases and 7 bases, in that order; junction bases with no gene match: 12. The CDR3 covers 16 residues. The germline V gene has CDR1 LNHDA and CDR2 SQIVND (reference sequence). The CDR3 coding sequence is TGTGCCAGTAGCCGAAGACTAGCGGGGGAGGTCGTGACCCAGTACTTC. Protein product: CASSRRLAGEVVTQYF.

V and J are TRBV6-7 and TRBJ1-1; 12 positions match TRBD1. Being an ORF, TRBV6-7 has a function that is uncertain. The ends lost 5 bases at V and 5 bases at J; junction bases unmatched: 9. This CDR3 has 16 amino acids. CDR3 region: CASSVPGQGAGTEAFF. The CDR3 bases are TGTGCCAGCAGTGTTCCGGGACAGGGGGCGGGAACTGAAGCTTTCTTT.

The chain couples TRBV5-1 to TRBJ2-1, with D maybe TRBD1 (5 bases). From germline, CDR1 is SGHRS and CDR2 YFSETQ. CDR3 length: 15 residues. V was clipped by 0 bases and J by 5 bases, with 12 bases between them. CDR3 in DNA: TGCGCCAGCAGCTTGGGGCAGGGATTAAACAATGAGCAGTTCTTC. Translation: CASSLGQGLNNEQFF.

V and J are TRBV5-5 and TRBJ1-4; D not certain. V was pared by 1 base and J by 5 bases, with 12 bases between. This CDR3 has 15 residues. Germline V gene sequence: CDR1 SGHKS, CDR2 YYEKEE (reference sequence). The CDR3 spells CASSLSGPQNEKLFF. The CDR3 DNA reads as TGTGCCAGCAGCTTGTCTGGGCCACAGAATGAAAAACTGTTTTTT.

The chain couples TRBV29-1 to TRBJ1-1; the D gene is possibly TRBD1 (5 bases). Looked up from germline, CDR1 is SQVTM and CDR2 is ANQGSEA. The V and J ends lost 6 bases and 1 base respectively, with 12 bases between them. The CDR3 runs 13 residues. In DNA, the CDR3 is TGCAGCGTCACCGCGGGGGGGAACACTGAAGCTTTCTTT. Its protein product is CSVTAGGNTEAFF.

V gene TRBV5-1 combines with J gene TRBJ2-5, with no clear D. The V and J ends lost 4 bases and 2 bases respectively, with 3 bases between them. Germline CDR1 and CDR2: SGHRS and YFSETQ. CDR3 length: 11 amino acids. The CDR3 protein is CASSQQETQYF. The CDR3 DNA follows: TGCGCCAGCAGCCAACAAGAGACCCAGTACTTC.

This sequence joins TRBV5-4 and TRBJ1-3, with a possible D match to TRBD1 (6 bases). The CDR3 length is 13 residues. Per the germline V gene, CDR1 is SGHNT and CDR2 is YYREEE (reference sequence). V shed 2 bases and J shed 7 bases, with 10 bases lying between them. The chain's CDR3 is CASSFTGSNTIYF. CDR3 nucleotides: TGTGCCAGCAGCTTTACAGGGTCGAACACCATATATTTT.

In DNA form, the CDR3 reads TGTGCCAGCAGTTATGGGACTACTTGGGGTTCACCCCTCCACTTT. It translates to CASSYGTTWGSPLHF. This chain links TRBV6-2 or TRBV6-3 with TRBJ1-6; maybe TRBD1 (5 bases). Germline CDR1 is MNHEY and CDR2 is SVGEGT. There are 15 residues in the CDR3. Trimming took off 3 bases at V and 9 bases at J, with 15 bases between the two ends.

The chain links TRBV5-1 to TRBJ1-2; D unresolved. The germline gives CDR1 SGHRS, CDR2 YFSETQ. The CDR3 is 13 amino acids. V was clipped by 0 bases and J by 4 bases, with 7 bases between them. CDR3 coding DNA: TGCGCCAGCAGCTTGGGGGAGGCCTATGGCTACACCTTC. As protein: CASSLGEAYGYTF.

The CDR3 here is CASSKREGTGSGNTIYF. As DNA, the CDR3 is TGTGCCAGCAGCAAAAGGGAAGGGACAGGGTCTGGAAACACCATATATTTT. This chain connects TRBV21-1 to TRBJ1-3; TRBD1 was called by the table and not checked on the DNA. TRBV21-1 is a listed pseudogene. The CDR3 is made up of 17 amino acids.

This clone turned up a few times. V gene TRBV4-2 combines with J gene TRBJ2-5, with TRBD2 as a possible D gene (7 bases). The CDR3 is 14 residues long. V was pared by 4 bases and J by 5 bases, with 14 bases between. Germline V gives CDR1 LGHNA, CDR2 YNFKEQ. As DNA, the CDR3 is TGTGCCAGCAGCCTCGGGGGGCTGGGCGAGACCCAGTACTTC. Amino acid sequence: CASSLGGLGETQYF.

This chain links TRBV16 with TRBJ2-7; 9 bases line up with TRBD1. Losses at the gene ends were 5 bases for V and 5 bases for J; bases not matched to a gene: 10. CDR3 length: 15 residues. Germline CDR1 is KGHSY and CDR2 is FQNENV. For the CDR3, the DNA is TGTGCCAGCAGCGCACGGGGACAGGGAATCAACGAGCAGTACTTC. Protein sequence: CASSARGQGINEQYF.

The V gene is TRBV12-3 or TRBV12-4, the J gene TRBJ1-2; weak D call: TRBD1 (5 bases). The V and J ends lost 3 bases and 6 bases respectively, with 11 bases between them. This CDR3 comprises 13 residues. CDR3 region: CASSLEGTHGYTF. The CDR3 DNA reads as TGTGCCAGCAGTTTGGAGGGGACCCATGGCTACACCTTC.

This clone was recorded a few times. The V call is TRBV2, the J call TRBJ1-5, with 7 bases identical to TRBD1. This CDR3 is built from 15 residues. V was pared by 8 bases and J by 2 bases, with 9 bases of the junction left unmatched. Germline V gene lookup returns CDR1 SNHLY and CDR2 FYNNEI. CDR3 region: CASAGGTERNQPQHF. The DNA of the CDR3 is TGTGCCAGCGCGGGGGGGACAGAGCGCAATCAGCCCCAGCATTTT.